The rows below give T cell receptor beta chains drawn from one sample of a study of shared clonotypes between healthy human individuals. Clones were sequenced by immunoSEQ multiplex PCR, and TCRdb holds only the in-frame ones, with some missing. Counted here are more than 2 million clones, about 94% occurring once; the ten biggest clones make up more than 0.1%. The sample consisted of naive CD4+ T cells sorted from blood. These receptors all stem from a man aged 18 to 30 in good health. Each CDR3 is given with its conserved first and last residue. A D gene is named only where the DNA matches it firmly. Part of the rows lack a size; the others show once, few, many or a class for expanded clones.

v_call,clone_size,cdr3_length,j_call,d_call,cdr3_aa,cdr3_nt
TRBV5-6,.,13,TRBJ1-3,.,CASSLGFGNTIYF,TGTGCCAGCAGCTTGGGGTTCGGAAACACCATATATTTT
TRBV9,once,13,TRBJ2-7,.,CASSVSAAYEQYF,TGTGCCAGCAGCGTATCAGCCGCCTACGAGCAGTACTTC
TRBV19,.,16,TRBJ1-5,.,CASSIIVGPSNQPQHF,TGTGCCAGTAGTATTATAGTCGGCCCTAGCAATCAGCCCCAGCATTTT
TRBV5-1,.,15,TRBJ2-7,.,CASSLGSGGPYEQYF,TGCGCCAGCAGCTTGGGATCCGGGGGACCCTACGAGCAGTACTTC
TRBV7-2,.,13,TRBJ2-5,.,CASTGLPQETQYF,TGTGCCAGCACCGGACTACCTCAAGAGACCCAGTACTTC
TRBV6-5,.,16,TRBJ1-4,.,CASSYSGPATNEKLFF,TGTGCCAGCAGTTACTCGGGACCTGCAACTAATGAAAAACTGTTTTTT
TRBV9,.,16,TRBJ2-1,TRBD2,CASSVGGLRGDNEQFF,TGTGCCAGCAGCGTAGGAGGTTTACGGGGGGACAATGAGCAGTTCTTC
TRBV11-2,few,16,TRBJ2-2,TRBD1,CASSIQQGGTTGELFF,TGTGCCAGCAGCATCCAACAGGGGGGAACCACCGGGGAGCTGTTTTTT
TRBV14,.,15,TRBJ1-6,.,CASSPTEGGNSPLHF,TGTGCCAGCAGCCCCACCGAGGGAGGGAATTCACCCCTCCACTTT
TRBV7-8,.,14,TRBJ2-7,.,CASSLASQVYEQYF,TGTGCCAGCAGCTTAGCGTCACAGGTCTACGAGCAGTACTTC
TRBV10-1,.,14,TRBJ1-1,TRBD1,CASSDTRQGPEAFF,TGCGCCAGCAGTGACACCAGACAGGGGCCCGAAGCTTTCTTT
TRBV28,.,14,TRBJ2-7,TRBD2,CASSLAGGPYEQYF,TGTGCCAGCAGTCTAGCGGGGGGGCCGTACGAGCAGTACTTC
TRBV5-1,.,16,TRBJ2-1,TRBD2,CASSLEGLAGDNEQFF,TGCGCCAGCAGCTTGGAGGGGCTAGCGGGAGACAATGAGCAGTTCTTC
TRBV10-3,.,15,TRBJ2-7,TRBD2,CAISDASGGSYEQYF,TGTGCCATCAGTGATGCTAGCGGGGGAAGCTACGAGCAGTACTTC
TRBV7-8,once,14,TRBJ1-2,.,CASSLEGAAYGYTF,TGTGCCAGCAGCTTAGAAGGGGCGGCCTATGGCTACACCTTC
TRBV20-1,.,10,TRBJ1-1,.,CSALRSEAFF,TGCAGTGCCTTGAGGTCTGAAGCTTTCTTT
TRBV4-1,.,13,TRBJ1-2,.,CASSPTGNYGYTF,TGCGCCAGCAGCCCGACGGGGAACTATGGCTACACCTTC
TRBV6-5,.,16,TRBJ2-2,.,CASSYGGLGNTGELFF,TGTGCCAGCAGTTACGGAGGGTTAGGGAACACCGGGGAGCTGTTTTTT
TRBV5-4,.,14,TRBJ2-1,TRBD1,CASSKDRGDNEQFF,TGTGCCAGCAGCAAGGACAGGGGGGACAATGAGCAGTTCTTC
TRBV25-1,once,13,TRBJ1-3,.,CASRTDSGNTIYF,TGTGCCAGCAGGACGGACTCTGGAAACACCATATATTTT
TRBV11-2,few,13,TRBJ1-1,.,CASSLRGNTEAFF,TGTGCCAGCAGCTTAAGGGGGAACACTGAAGCTTTCTTT
TRBV9,.,17,TRBJ2-5,TRBD2,CASSKGLAGSSQETQYF,TGTGCCAGCAGCAAGGGGTTAGCGGGGAGCTCCCAAGAGACCCAGTACTTC
TRBV7-8,.,16,TRBJ1-1,TRBD1,CASSRTGGEGSTEAFF,TGTGCCAGCAGCCGGACAGGGGGCGAGGGTAGCACTGAAGCTTTCTTT
TRBV2,.,16,TRBJ2-1,.,CASREWTSSHYNEQFF,TGTGCCAGCAGAGAATGGACCAGTAGTCATTACAATGAGCAGTTCTTC
TRBV19,.,14,TRBJ1-5,TRBD1,CASRGRGGPQPQHF,TGTGCCAGTAGGGGCAGGGGGGGTCCTCAGCCCCAGCATTTT
TRBV4-1,.,16,TRBJ2-3,TRBD2,CASSARLAGVADTQYF,TGCGCCAGCAGCGCCCGACTAGCGGGAGTGGCAGATACGCAGTATTTT
TRBV9,.,16,TRBJ2-5,TRBD1,CASSSGTGGGKETQYF,TGTGCCAGCAGCTCTGGGACAGGGGGAGGGAAAGAGACCCAGTACTTC
TRBV6-5,.,15,TRBJ2-7,.,CASRHVKAGTYEQYF,TGTGCCAGCAGGCACGTGAAGGCGGGAACCTACGAGCAGTACTTC
TRBV6-5,once,14,TRBJ1-1,.,CASSSVGANTEAFF,TGTGCCAGCAGCTCCGTCGGGGCGAACACTGAAGCTTTCTTT
TRBV30,once,15,TRBJ1-4,TRBD1,CAWDKGTATNEKLFF,TGTGCCTGGGATAAGGGGACAGCAACTAATGAAAAACTGTTTTTT
TRBV5-1,.,13,TRBJ2-7,.,CASSLQEAYEQYF,TGCGCCAGCAGCTTGCAGGAAGCCTACGAGCAGTACTTC
TRBV7-8,.,15,TRBJ2-5,TRBD1,CASSLGGTGRIAQYF,TGTGCCAGCAGCTTAGGAGGGACAGGAAGGATTGCCCAGTACTTC
TRBV29-1,.,12,TRBJ1-3,.,CSVSGSGNTIYF,TGCAGCGTTTCTGGTTCTGGAAACACCATATATTTT
TRBV28,.,15,TRBJ2-1,.,CASSGERGFYNEQFF,TGTGCCAGCAGTGGGGAAAGGGGTTTCTACAATGAGCAGTTCTTC
TRBV27,once,15,TRBJ1-2,TRBD1,CASNLSGTGKAGYTF,TGTGCCAGCAACCTTTCCGGGACAGGGAAGGCTGGCTACACCTTC
TRBV11-2,.,15,TRBJ2-2,.,CASSLVNIVTGELFF,TGTGCCAGCAGCTTAGTAAACATCGTTACCGGGGAGCTGTTTTTT
TRBV20-1,.,11,TRBJ1-3,.,CSTRAGNTIYF,TGCAGCACCCGTGCTGGAAACACCATATATTTT
TRBV18,.,15,TRBJ2-2,TRBD2,CASSTTSAITGELFF,TGTGCCAGCTCGACGACTAGCGCAATCACCGGGGAGCTGTTTTTT
TRBV6-5,.,13,TRBJ2-5,.,CASLRTNQETQYF,TGTGCCAGCCTAAGGACTAACCAAGAGACCCAGTACTTC
TRBV6-5,.,14,TRBJ1-1,.,CASSYTGLNTEAFF,TGTGCCAGCAGTTATACAGGGCTGAACACTGAAGCTTTCTTT
TRBV5-1,once,14,TRBJ1-2,.,CASSPDGTNYGYTF,TGCGCCAGCAGCCCGGACGGAACTAACTATGGCTACACCTTC
TRBV19,.,17,TRBJ2-2,TRBD1,CASATGTGGRGTGELFF,TGTGCCAGCGCAACCGGGACAGGGGGCCGGGGCACCGGGGAGCTGTTTTTT
TRBV9,.,14,TRBJ2-3,.,CASSVDPGVYTQYF,TGTGCCAGCAGCGTAGACCCAGGGGTATATACGCAGTATTTT
TRBV7-9,once,16,TRBJ2-1,TRBD2,CASSSGTSGRIDEQFF,TGTGCCAGCAGCTCCGGGACTAGCGGGAGAATCGATGAGCAGTTCTTC
TRBV11-2,.,14,TRBJ1-1,.,CASSLVLGNTEAFF,TGTGCCAGCAGCTTAGTTCTTGGGAACACTGAAGCTTTCTTT
TRBV28,.,14,TRBJ1-1,TRBD1,CASSFGDRVTEAFF,TGTGCCAGCAGTTTTGGGGACAGGGTAACTGAAGCTTTCTTT
TRBV2,.,14,TRBJ2-1,TRBD1,CASRGRDSNNEQFF,TGTGCCAGCAGGGGTCGGGACAGCAACAATGAGCAGTTCTTC
TRBV4-1,.,17,TRBJ2-3,.,CASSQDREGWGTDTQYF,TGCGCCAGCAGCCAAGATCGGGAAGGGTGGGGTACAGATACGCAGTATTTT
TRBV5-6,.,15,TRBJ1-1,TRBD1,CASSLEYRGGTEAFF,TGTGCCAGCAGCTTGGAGTACAGGGGAGGCACTGAAGCTTTCTTT
TRBV6-6,.,16,TRBJ2-5,TRBD2,CASSYSGGREQETQYF,TGTGCCAGCAGTTACTCGGGCGGGAGGGAACAAGAGACCCAGTACTTC
TRBV21-1,.,12,TRBJ2-7,.,CASLDRGYEQYF,TGTGCCAGCTTGGACAGGGGCTACGAGCAGTACTTC
TRBV2,.,14,TRBJ1-5,.,CASSDGTQGQPQHF,TGTGCCAGCAGTGATGGCACCCAGGGTCAGCCCCAGCATTTT
TRBV7-2,.,14,TRBJ2-4,TRBD2,CASSSTSGRDIQYF,TGTGCCAGCAGCTCTACTAGCGGGAGGGACATTCAGTACTTC
TRBV4-1,.,15,TRBJ2-2,.,CASSEGVQITGELFF,TGCGCCAGCAGCGAAGGGGTACAAATCACCGGGGAGCTGTTTTTT
TRBV5-1,.,16,TRBJ2-1,TRBD2,CASSSGTSGSLGEQFF,TGCGCCAGCAGCTCCGGGACTAGCGGGAGTCTGGGTGAGCAGTTCTTC